Listed here are 23 T cell receptor beta chains from one sample, sequenced in a study of T cell repertoires in cytomegalovirus infection. TCRdb reprocessed the reads with MiXCR, giving one entry per CDR3 protein. Here the sample spans some 400,000 distinct CDR3 sequences, roughly 30% being singletons. The sequencing input was PBMCs. Receptors originate from a human donor in good health (CMV status not recorded). Some clones in this sample may be carry-over from other donors' samples.

This clonotype appeared many times. V gene TRBV7-9 combines with J gene TRBJ1-3; TRBD1 agrees at 7 bases. The CDR3 consists of 17 residues. The ends lost 5 bases at V and 0 bases at J; junction bases unmatched: 10. Germline CDR1 reads SEHNR; CDR2 reads FQNEAQ (reference sequence). In DNA, the CDR3 is TGTGCCAGCAGCACTCGGACAGGAATCACCTCTGGAAACACCATATATTTT. Translation gives CASSTRTGITSGNTIYF.

A remark on this clonotype: One end of the junction is discordant with germline, which a read error may explain. The chain recombines TRBV6-5 with TRBJ2-1; TRBD2 matches 8 bases. This CDR3 comprises 16 residues. The germline V gene encodes CDR1 MNHEY and CDR2 SVGAGI. The CDR3 spells CASSSHRGGSYNEQGF. DNA for the CDR3: TGTGCCAGCAGCTCACACCGGGGGGGGTCCTACAATGAGCAGGGCTTC.

Concerning this clonotype: Compared with germline, one end of the junction differs, possibly owing to a read error. This rearrangement joins TRBV6-4 to TRBJ2-1, with a possible D match to TRBD2 (5 bases). Germline-derived CDR1 and CDR2 are MRHNA and SNTAGT. This CDR3 is 16 amino acids long. The CDR3, as DNA: TGTGCAAGCAGTGACTCTGGTGGCGGGTCATACAATGAGCAGTTCTTC. Its translation is CASSDSGGGSYNEQFF.

The chain employs TRBV2 and TRBJ1-6; the match to TRBD1 covers 12 bases. V lost 0 bases, J lost 9 bases, and 6 bases stayed unmatched. This CDR3 comprises 17 residues. The germline V gene encodes CDR1 SNHLY and CDR2 FYNNEI. CDR3 sequence (DNA): TGTGCCAGCAGTGAAGCGGGGACAGGGGGCGCCGCTTCACCCCTCCACTTT. The encoded protein is CASSEAGTGGAASPLHF.

The V and J genes are TRBV4-2 and TRBJ2-5; D is perhaps TRBD2 (7 bases). There are 17 residues in the CDR3. Trimming pared 0 bases from V and 0 bases from J, leaving 14 bases between. The germline V gene encodes CDR1 LGHNA and CDR2 YNFKEQ. The CDR3 bases are TGTGCCAGCAGCCAAGACGTTGGGGGGGCCAACCAAGAGACCCAGTACTTC. It encodes CASSQDVGGANQETQYF.

V gene TRBV11-3 combines with J gene TRBJ2-1, with TRBD1 matching 8 bases. CDR3 length equals 15 residues. CDR1 is SGHNT and CDR2 is YENEEA in the germline V gene. V gave up 5 bases and J gave up 7 bases; unmatched junction bases: 10. The CDR3 DNA reads as TGTGCCAGCAGCCCAGGACAGGGCCGGGGGAATGAGCAGTTCTTC. Amino acids: CASSPGQGRGNEQFF.

V and J are TRBV7-9 and TRBJ1-1, with a weak D call TRBD1 (5 bases). From germline, CDR1 is SEHNR and CDR2 FQNEAQ (reference sequence). Trimming left V 5 bases short and J 11 bases short, with 15 bases between. CDR3 size: 12 residues. This CDR3 reads CASSPGTYLAFF. The CDR3 nucleotides read TGTGCCAGCAGCCCCGGGACTTATCTGGCTTTCTTT.

This chain joins TRBV12-3 or TRBV12-4 and TRBJ2-5; 7 bases map to TRBD2. V lost 3 bases to trimming and J lost 1 base; unmatched junction nucleotides: 17. The CDR3 consists of 19 residues. CDR3 nucleotides: TGTGCCAGCAGTTTCGAGGTAGCGGGCGACACCGAAATCCAAGAGACCCAGTACTTC. The encoded protein is CASSFEVAGDTEIQETQYF.

Only a few counts were recorded for this clonotype. This chain connects TRBV6-6 to TRBJ2-7, with 7 bases matching TRBD1. CDR1 and CDR2 from the germline V gene are MNHNY and SVGAGI (reference sequence). This CDR3 comprises 13 residues. Trimming removed 2 bases from V and 5 bases from J; junction bases left unmatched: 3. The CDR3 here is CASSYLQGNEQYF. The DNA of the CDR3 is TGTGCCAGCAGTTACCTACAGGGGAACGAGCAGTACTTC.

The sample holds a few counts of this clonotype. This chain connects TRBV6-4 to TRBJ2-3; the match to TRBD2 covers 14 bases. The germline V gene encodes CDR1 MRHNA and CDR2 SNTAGT. V trimming: 2 bases; J trimming: 4 bases; junction bases outside the gene matches: 5. The CDR3 consists of 17 residues. The CDR3 bases are TGTGCCAGCAGTGACCCCGGACTAGCGGGGGGCCCAGATACGCAGTATTTT. This gives the protein CASSDPGLAGGPDTQYF.

Points on this clonotype: A read error may explain this, as a much larger clone is one base away. CDR3 loop: CASGPNLDSSYEQYF. CDR3 nucleotides: TGTGCCAGCGGCCCTAACCTGGACAGCTCCTACGAGCAGTACTTC. The J gene is TRBJ2-7, the V gene TRBV7-6, with TRBD1 as a possible D gene (6 bases). The V and J ends lost 8 bases and 0 bases respectively, with 17 bases between them. Germline lookup yields CDR1 SGHVS and CDR2 FNYEAQ. The CDR3 length is 15 residues.

Regarding this clonotype: A single base separates this from a much larger clone, so it may be a read error. The CDR3 carries no conserved terminal phenylalanine or tryptophan, so it likely arises from a read error. The rearrangement links TRBV12-3 or TRBV12-4 to TRBJ1-1, with unresolved D. CDR3 length: 12 amino acids. V gave up 3 bases and J gave up 6 bases, with 8 bases separating them. CDR3 loop: CASSFVGPEAFC. CDR3 sequence (DNA): TGTGCCAGCAGTTTCGTCGGCCCTGAAGCTTTCTGT.

This clonotype has at least ten counts. This chain joins TRBV28 and TRBJ1-1, with D possibly TRBD1 on 5 matching bases. With 5 bases removed from V and 0 bases from J, the gap between germline ends came to 16 bases. Per germline, CDR1 MDHEN and CDR2 SYDVKM. This CDR3 has 16 residues. CDR3: CASSRGPAELNTEAFF. The CDR3, as DNA: TGTGCCAGCAGTCGGGGACCGGCGGAGTTGAACACTGAAGCTTTCTTT.

The chain employs TRBV11-2 and TRBJ1-6, with 7 bases aligning to TRBD1. CDR3 size: 18 residues. V lost 11 bases, J lost 0 bases, and 16 bases stayed unmatched. Germline V CDR1 and CDR2: SGHAT, FQNNGV. CDR3 nucleotide sequence: TGTGCCTCGACCCGGGACAGCCTCCAGAGCTCCTATAATTCACCCCTCCACTTT. It yields the protein CASTRDSLQSSYNSPLHF.

This clonotype was found a few times. The rearrangement uses TRBV6-1 and TRBJ2-7; TRBD2 agrees at 7 bases. The CDR3 spans 15 residues. Looked up from germline, CDR1 is MNHNS and CDR2 is SASEGT. J was trimmed by 2 bases and V by 1 base; bases with no gene match: 5. CDR3 DNA: TGTGCCAGCAGTGAAGAGAGTGGGGGGGCCTACGAGCAGTACTTC. It specifies CASSEESGGAYEQYF.

About this clonotype: A much larger clone lies one base from this, so it may be a read error. Given the absence of the conserved phenylalanine or tryptophan at the CDR3 end, a read error is likely. The chain links TRBV12-3 or TRBV12-4 to TRBJ2-1; D is tentatively TRBD1 or TRBD2 (5 bases each). This CDR3 region has 19 residues. The V and J ends lost 1 base and 2 bases respectively, with 21 bases between them. Written as DNA, the CDR3 is TGTGCCAGCAGTTTAGTTGTAGGGTGGGACCGAACGCCCTACAATGAGCAGTTCTTA. Translated: CASSLVVGWDRTPYNEQFL.

The sample holds a few counts of this clonotype. V is TRBV6-6 and J is TRBJ1-1; D remains ambiguous. The CDR3 loop spans 18 amino acids. Trimming cost V 0 bases and J 3 bases, with 20 bases left between them. CDR1 MNHNY and CDR2 SVGAGI come from the germline V gene (reference sequence). CDR3 sequence: CASSYSPGSSTSDTEAFF. CDR3 bases: TGTGCCAGCAGTTACTCGCCGGGGTCCTCAACCTCGGACACTGAAGCTTTCTTT.

This sequence joins TRBV7-2 and TRBJ2-1; tentatively, D is TRBD2 (5 bases). The germline V and J ends were trimmed by 0 bases and 13 bases, with 10 bases remaining between them. The V gene's germline CDR1 is SGHTA and CDR2 FQGNSA. The CDR3 totals 12 residues. The chain's CDR3 is CASSLAFGLQFF. DNA for the CDR3: TGTGCCAGCAGCTTAGCGTTCGGACTCCAGTTCTTC. Based on the CDR3 plus reference TRBV7-2 and TRBJ2-1, the full variable domain is GAGVSQSPSNKVTEKGKDVELRCDPISGHTALYWYRQSLGQGLEFLIYFQGNSAPDKSGLPSDRFSAERTGGSVSTLTIQRTQQEDSAVYLCASSLAFGLQFFGPGTRLTVL.

The CDR3 sequence: CASTFERGAVDTQYF. The CDR3 DNA sequence: TGTGCCAGCACCTTTGAGCGGGGGGCCGTAGATACGCAGTATTTT. The chain joins TRBV5-4 to TRBJ2-3; 9 bases agree with TRBD2. V lost 6 bases and J lost 5; bases outside the gene matches: 10. Germline V gene data show CDR1 as SGHNT and CDR2 as YYREEE (reference sequence). The CDR3 consists of 15 residues.

For this clonotype: Its ends do not fully match the called genes, so a read error is possible. The chain combines TRBV7-9 with TRBJ2-2; weak D call: TRBD2 (7 bases). Germline V gives CDR1 SEHNR, CDR2 FQNEAQ (reference sequence). This CDR3 has 18 amino acids. As DNA, the CDR3 is TGTGACAGCAGCTTATTGGTGCGGGGGCCCCCGAACACCGGGGAGCTGTTTTTT. Protein sequence: CDSSLLVRGPPNTGELFF.

The table lists this clonotype with a few counts. The gene calls are TRBV5-1 and TRBJ2-1; possible D gene TRBD2, 6 bases. CDR3 size: 15 residues. With 0 bases removed from V and 3 bases from J, the gap between germline ends came to 10 bases. CDR1 and CDR2 from the germline V gene are SGHRS and YFSETQ. The CDR3 coding sequence is TGCGCCAGCAGCTTGGTCCAGCGGGTCTACAATGAGCAGTTCTTC. It translates to CASSLVQRVYNEQFF.

This clonotype was seen repeatedly, ten times or more. The rearrangement joins TRBV5-4 to TRBJ2-3; D call uncertain. Trimming stripped 0 bases from V and 4 bases from J, with 3 bases between. Germline V CDR1 and CDR2: SGHNT, YYREEE (reference sequence). The CDR3 runs 12 residues. The CDR3 DNA is TGTGCCAGCAGCTTGGAGGCAGATACGCAGTATTTT. This codes for CASSLEADTQYF.

This clonotype was counted between two and nine times. The chain is built from TRBV2 and TRBJ2-4; 7 bases line up with TRBD1. With 4 bases clipped from V and 9 bases from J, the junction kept 6 bases outside the gene matches. The CDR3 consists of 13 residues. CDR1 and CDR2 from the germline V gene are SNHLY and FYNNEI. CDR3 nucleotides: TGTGCCAGCAGTGTTGACAGGGATGGCATTCAGTACTTC. This gives the protein CASSVDRDGIQYF.